Listed here are 27 T cell receptor beta chains from one sample, sequenced in a study of T cell changes during pregnancy in multiple sclerosis. Assay: immunoSEQ multiplex PCR; the TCRdb copy retains only in-frame clones and omits some. The profile shows some 21,000 clones, approximately 90% of them singletons. The sample consisted of CD8+ T cells from peripheral blood mononuclear cells, taken in the second trimester of pregnancy. These receptors were obtained from a female donor in good health, enrolled as a control in a pregnancy study.

The chain uses TRBV28 and TRBJ2-4, with 8 bases lining up with TRBD2. The V segment lost 3 bases and the J segment 8 bases; nucleotides outside the gene matches: 3. The V gene's germline CDR1 is MDHEN and CDR2 SYDVKM. The CDR3 consists of 13 residues. CDR3 nucleotides: TGTGCCAGCAGTTTGACGGGGGGGGACATTCAGTACTTC. Encoded protein: CASSLTGGDIQYF.

The chain couples TRBV27 to TRBJ2-1, with TRBD2 as a possible D gene (8 bases). Germline V gene sequence: CDR1 MNHEY, CDR2 SMNVEV (reference sequence). Trimming left V 7 bases short and J 7 bases short, with 17 bases between. The CDR3 loop spans 14 amino acids. The CDR3 DNA follows: TGTGCCAGCACCCCGGGAGGGGGCAGGAATGAGCAGTTCTTC. The encoded protein is CASTPGGGRNEQFF.

The chain combines TRBV27 with TRBJ1-1, with TRBD1 matching over 7 bases. This CDR3 contains 13 residues. V trimming: 5 bases; J trimming: 4 bases; junction bases outside the gene matches: 4. CDR1 and CDR2 from the germline V gene are MNHEY and SMNVEV (reference sequence). CDR3 nucleotide sequence: TGTGCCAGCAGTCCGACAGGGCCCACTGAAGCTTTCTTT. This gives the protein CASSPTGPTEAFF.

This chain joins TRBV11-3 and TRBJ1-2; D is unresolved. CDR3 length: 15 amino acids. The germline V gene encodes CDR1 SGHNT and CDR2 YENEEA. V was pared by 5 bases and J by 6 bases, with 19 bases between. CDR3: CASSATAYPRDGYTF. The CDR3 DNA reads TGTGCCAGCAGCGCTACGGCCTACCCTAGAGATGGCTACACCTTC.

V is TRBV10-2 and J is TRBJ2-7; TRBD2 matches 8 bases. Trimming cost V 10 bases and J 4 bases; bases outside gene matches: 15. CDR3 size: 15 residues. Germline CDR1 and CDR2: WSHSY and SAAADI. DNA for the CDR3: TGCGCCACCGAATATCGGGGGGGACAAGGGTACGAGCAGTACTTC. As protein: CATEYRGGQGYEQYF.

This CDR3 is CASSLPLAGGDGDTQYF. The CDR3 DNA is TGTGCCAGCAGTTTACCCCTAGCGGGAGGTGATGGAGATACGCAGTATTTT. V is TRBV28 and J is TRBJ2-3, with TRBD2 matching over 11 bases. The J segment lost 5 bases and the V segment lost 2 bases, leaving 9 bases of the junction unmatched. This CDR3 region has 17 residues. The V gene's germline CDR1 is MDHEN and CDR2 SYDVKM. The whole variable domain, filled in from reference TRBV28 and TRBJ2-3, reads DVKVTQSSRYLVKRTGEKVFLECVQDMDHENMFWYRQDPGLGLRLIYFSYDVKMKEKGDIPEGYSVSREKKERFSLILESASTNQTSMYLCASSLPLAGGDGDTQYFGPGTRLTVL.

The CDR3 sequence is CASSVSGSRYNEQFF. The CDR3 coding sequence is TGTGCCAGCAGCGTAAGCGGGAGTCGGTACAATGAGCAGTTCTTC. The V call is TRBV11-2, the J call TRBJ2-1, with 8 nucleotides matching TRBD2. The CDR3 sequence is 15 residues long. Germline assignment: CDR1 SGHAT and CDR2 FQNNGV. The V segment lost 5 bases and the J segment 4 bases; nucleotides outside the gene matches: 7.

This clone was found once. The rearrangement links TRBV2 to TRBJ2-7, with a possible D match to TRBD2 (5 bases). The CDR3 totals 14 residues. The germline V gene encodes CDR1 SNHLY and CDR2 FYNNEI. V gave up 6 bases and J gave up 3 bases, with 15 bases separating them. The CDR3 region has the DNA TGTGCCAGCAGCGTCCCGGGGTGGGACTACGAGCAGTACTTC. It encodes CASSVPGWDYEQYF. Using reference TRBV2 and TRBJ2-7 for the parts outside the CDR3, the full variable domain is EPEVTQTPSHQVTQMGQEVILRCVPISNHLYFYWYRQILGQKVEFLVSFYNNEISEKSEIFDDQFSVERPDGSNFTLKIRSTKLEDSAMYFCASSVPGWDYEQYFGPGTRLTVT.

The chain combines TRBV20-1 with TRBJ1-2; D not resolved. V was pared by 4 bases and J by 7 bases, with 4 bases between. The CDR3 has 9 amino acids. Germline V lookup: CDR1 DFQATT, CDR2 SNEGSKA (reference sequence). CDR3 protein: CSAKLGYTF. CDR3 nucleotides: TGCAGTGCTAAGCTTGGCTACACCTTC.

The chain carries TRBV5-1 and TRBJ1-1; D is undetermined. Per germline, CDR1 SGHRS and CDR2 YFSETQ. The CDR3 has 14 residues. V lost 2 bases to trimming and J lost 1 base, with 9 bases between them. The CDR3 region has the DNA TGCGCCAGCAGCTTTACGATCAGGAACACTGAAGCTTTCTTT. It codes for CASSFTIRNTEAFF.

The rearrangement links TRBV7-9 to TRBJ2-5; 7 nucleotides match TRBD1. The CDR3 runs to 15 residues. CDR1 and CDR2 from the germline V gene are SEHNR and FQNEAQ (reference sequence). V was pared by 4 bases and J by 0 bases, with 5 bases of the junction left unmatched. The CDR3: CASSSGQTNQETQYF. The CDR3 coding sequence is TGTGCCAGCAGCTCGGGACAGACTAACCAAGAGACCCAGTACTTC.

The V call is TRBV6-5, the J call TRBJ2-1; 7 positions agree with TRBD2. This CDR3 has 15 amino acids. Germline-derived CDR1 and CDR2 are MNHEY and SVGAGI. V dropped 2 bases and J dropped 5; count of bases not matched to a gene: 6. The CDR3 DNA follows: TGTGCCAGCAGTTACCTCCGGGGGGATGACAATGAGCAGTTCTTC. This codes for CASSYLRGDDNEQFF.

The chain employs TRBV6-4 and TRBJ2-2; D not certain. Trimming cost V 7 bases and J 3 bases, with 6 bases left between them. The germline V gene encodes CDR1 MRHNA and CDR2 SNTAGT. CDR3 length equals 12 residues. The CDR3 loop reads CASNSDTGELFF. CDR3 DNA: TGTGCCAGCAACTCGGACACCGGGGAGCTGTTTTTT.

CDR3 sequence (DNA): TGTGCCAGCAGCTTAGCGGGAGATTACACCGGGGAGCTGTTTTTT. Protein product: CASSLAGDYTGELFF. The chain combines TRBV7-3 with TRBJ2-2, with 7 bases aligning to TRBD2. This CDR3 spans 15 amino acids. Unmatched junction bases numbered 3, after V lost 2 bases and J lost 3 bases. The germline CDR1 and CDR2 sequences are SGHTA and FQGTGA.

This clone showed up just once. V gene TRBV7-8 combines with J gene TRBJ1-2, with 7 bases lining up with TRBD1. Germline CDR1 SGHVS, CDR2 FQNEAQ. The CDR3 totals 14 residues. J was trimmed by 3 bases and V by 5 bases; bases with no gene match: 6. The CDR3 DNA sequence: TGTGCCAGCAGCATGACAGGGTCAGACTATGGCTACACCTTC. As protein: CASSMTGSDYGYTF.

The CDR3 sequence: CASSLVGQGDQPQHF. The CDR3, as DNA: TGTGCCAGCAGCTTGGTTGGACAGGGCGATCAGCCCCAGCATTTT. The V and J genes are TRBV7-9 and TRBJ1-5; TRBD1 matches at 8 bases. V trimming: 3 bases; J trimming: 5 bases; junction bases outside the gene matches: 6. Looked up from germline, CDR1 is SEHNR and CDR2 is FQNEAQ (reference sequence). The CDR3 contains 15 residues. Full variable domain (remainder filled in from reference TRBV7-9 and TRBJ1-5): DTGVSQNPRHKITKRGQNVTFRCDPISEHNRLYWYRQTLGQGPEFLTYFQNEAQLEKSRLLSDRFSAERPKGSFSTLEIQRTEQGDSAMYLCASSLVGQGDQPQHFGDGTRLSIL.

The chain carries TRBV5-4 and TRBJ2-7, with 7 bases lining up with TRBD2. Germline V gene sequence: CDR1 SGHNT, CDR2 YYREEE (reference sequence). The CDR3 sequence is 13 residues long. After removal of 5 bases from V and 5 bases from J, the junction contained 7 bases not matched to a gene. The CDR3 loop is CASRFSGSDEQYF. The CDR3 DNA reads TGTGCCAGCAGGTTTAGCGGGTCCGACGAGCAGTACTTC.

The rearrangement joins TRBV4-3 to TRBJ2-7; 7 nucleotides line up with TRBD1. The CDR3 is made up of 16 amino acids. Per the germline V gene, CDR1 is LGHNA and CDR2 is YSLEER. Unmatched junction bases numbered 7, after V lost 0 bases and J lost 2 bases. The CDR3 loop is CASSQENGQGAYEQYF. The CDR3 nucleotides read TGCGCCAGCAGCCAAGAAAACGGCCAGGGGGCCTACGAGCAGTACTTC.

With regard to this clone: The same CDR3 is also encoded by other DNA sequences in this sample. The CDR3 DNA sequence: TGTGCCAGCAGTGACACTAGCGGCACAGATACGCAGTATTTT. As protein: CASSDTSGTDTQYF. This chain connects TRBV6-4 to TRBJ2-3, with TRBD2 matching 7 bases. CDR1 is MRHNA and CDR2 is SNTAGT in the germline V gene. V shed 2 bases, J shed 1 base, and the junction held 0 bases outside the gene matches. The CDR3 has 14 residues.

The rearrangement uses TRBV7-3 and TRBJ2-1; TRBD2 matches at 11 bases. The junction had 12 bases not matched to a gene; V was cut back by 6 bases and J by 5 bases. The CDR3 is 17 residues long. Germline V gene lookup returns CDR1 SGHTA and CDR2 FQGTGA. CDR3 nucleotide sequence: TGTGCCAGCAGGCCACTAGCGGGAGCTGATCCCCACAATGAGCAGTTCTTC. Encoded protein: CASRPLAGADPHNEQFF.

This chain links TRBV6-4 with TRBJ2-2, with 8 nucleotides matching TRBD1. V gave up 6 bases and J gave up 4 bases; unmatched junction bases: 4. The CDR3 is 14 residues long. Per the germline V gene, CDR1 is MRHNA and CDR2 is SNTAGT. CDR3 protein: CASSPTGATGELFF. The DNA for the CDR3 is TGTGCCAGCAGCCCGACAGGGGCCACCGGGGAGCTGTTTTTT.

This chain connects TRBV27 to TRBJ1-1, with 8 nucleotides matching TRBD1. CDR3 length equals 16 residues. The junction had 4 bases not matched to a gene; V was cut back by 0 bases and J by 1 base. The germline V gene encodes CDR1 MNHEY and CDR2 SMNVEV (reference sequence). CDR3 nucleotides: TGTGCCAGCAGTTTATCGAGAACAGGGGGGAACACTGAAGCTTTCTTT. This sequence encodes CASSLSRTGGNTEAFF.

The chain carries TRBV7-9 and TRBJ2-7, with D possibly TRBD1 on 6 matching bases. The CDR3 length is 13 residues. Trimming took off 8 bases at V and 2 bases at J, with 13 bases between the two ends. CDR1 and CDR2 from the germline V gene are SEHNR and FQNEAQ (reference sequence). As DNA, the CDR3 is TGTGCCAGCGGGGACACACGCCCCTACGAGCAGTACTTC. Protein sequence: CASGDTRPYEQYF.

The sample holds a few counts of this clone. The chain couples TRBV9 to TRBJ1-1, with D uncertain. This CDR3 contains 15 residues. With 0 bases removed from V and 5 bases from J, the gap between germline ends came to 14 bases. The germline V gene encodes CDR1 SGDLS and CDR2 YYNGEE. The CDR3 spells CASSVATAGGTEAFF. The CDR3, as DNA: TGTGCCAGCAGCGTAGCTACCGCGGGAGGGACTGAAGCTTTCTTT.

The gene calls are TRBV7-9 and TRBJ1-1; TRBD1 matches at 7 bases. Germline V gives CDR1 SEHNR, CDR2 FQNEAQ (reference sequence). The CDR3 extends over 12 amino acids. The V gene end was trimmed by 5 bases and the J gene end by 11 bases; junction bases not matched to a gene: 8. The CDR3 DNA reads as TGTGCCAGCAGCGTAGGACAGGTTGAGGCTTTCTTT. Translated, it gives CASSVGQVEAFF.

The chain combines TRBV4-1 with TRBJ2-5, with D possibly being TRBD2 (5 bases). Trimming took 0 bases from V and 4 from J, leaving 6 bases between them. From germline, CDR1 is MGHRA and CDR2 YSYEKL. This CDR3 spans 13 amino acids. The CDR3 is CASSQDRGETQYF. The DNA of the CDR3 is TGCGCCAGCAGCCAAGATCGGGGAGAGACCCAGTACTTC.

The chain recombines TRBV7-9 with TRBJ2-3, with a tentative D call TRBD1 (5 bases). V dropped 2 bases and J dropped 0 bases, with 9 bases sitting between them. The CDR3 covers 15 residues. The V gene's germline CDR1 is SEHNR and CDR2 FQNEAQ (reference sequence). The DNA of the CDR3 is TGTGCCAGCAGCTTAAAGGGGATTAGCACAGATACGCAGTATTTT. It specifies CASSLKGISTDTQYF.